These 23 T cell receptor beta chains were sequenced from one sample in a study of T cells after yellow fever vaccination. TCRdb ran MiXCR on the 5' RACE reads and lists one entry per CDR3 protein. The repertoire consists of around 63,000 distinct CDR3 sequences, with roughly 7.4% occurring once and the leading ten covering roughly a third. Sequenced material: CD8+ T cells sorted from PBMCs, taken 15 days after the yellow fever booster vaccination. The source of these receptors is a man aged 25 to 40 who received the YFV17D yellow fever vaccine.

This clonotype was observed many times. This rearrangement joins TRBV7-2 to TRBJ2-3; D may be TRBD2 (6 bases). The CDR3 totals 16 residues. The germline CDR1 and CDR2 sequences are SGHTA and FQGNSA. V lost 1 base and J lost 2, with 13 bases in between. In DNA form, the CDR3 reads TGTGCCAGCAGCTTAGTGGCTAGCGAGTACACAGATACGCAGTATTTT. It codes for CASSLVASEYTDTQYF.

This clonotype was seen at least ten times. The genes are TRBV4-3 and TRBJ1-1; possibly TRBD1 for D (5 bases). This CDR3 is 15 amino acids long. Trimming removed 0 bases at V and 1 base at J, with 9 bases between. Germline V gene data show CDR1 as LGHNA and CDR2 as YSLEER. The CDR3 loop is CASSQDVGQNTEAFF. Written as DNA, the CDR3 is TGCGCCAGCAGCCAAGATGTGGGGCAGAACACTGAAGCTTTCTTT.

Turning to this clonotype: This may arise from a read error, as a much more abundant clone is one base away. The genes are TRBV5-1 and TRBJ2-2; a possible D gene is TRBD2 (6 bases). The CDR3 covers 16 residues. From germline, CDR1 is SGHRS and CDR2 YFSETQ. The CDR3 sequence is CASSLISSEGTGELVF. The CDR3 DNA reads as TGCGCCAGCAGCTTGATCTCTAGCGAGGGGACCGGGGAGCTGGTTTTT.

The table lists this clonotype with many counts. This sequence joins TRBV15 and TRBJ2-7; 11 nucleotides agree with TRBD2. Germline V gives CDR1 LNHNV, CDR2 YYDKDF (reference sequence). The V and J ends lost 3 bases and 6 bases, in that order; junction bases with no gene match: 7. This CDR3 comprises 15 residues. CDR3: CATSSDGTSGSEQYF. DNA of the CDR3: TGTGCCACCAGCAGCGACGGGACTAGCGGATCCGAGCAGTACTTC.

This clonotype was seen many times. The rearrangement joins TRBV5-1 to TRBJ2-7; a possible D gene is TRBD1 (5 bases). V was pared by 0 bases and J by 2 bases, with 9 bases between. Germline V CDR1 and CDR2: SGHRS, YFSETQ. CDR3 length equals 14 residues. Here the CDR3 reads CASSLGQGAYEQYF. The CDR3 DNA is TGCGCCAGCAGCTTGGGGCAGGGTGCCTACGAGCAGTACTTC.

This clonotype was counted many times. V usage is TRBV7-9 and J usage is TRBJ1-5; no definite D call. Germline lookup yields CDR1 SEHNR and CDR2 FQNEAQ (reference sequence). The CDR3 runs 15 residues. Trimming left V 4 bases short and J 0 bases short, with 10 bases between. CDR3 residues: CASSYDGYSNQPQHF. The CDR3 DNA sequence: TGTGCCAGCAGCTACGACGGTTATAGCAATCAGCCCCAGCATTTT.

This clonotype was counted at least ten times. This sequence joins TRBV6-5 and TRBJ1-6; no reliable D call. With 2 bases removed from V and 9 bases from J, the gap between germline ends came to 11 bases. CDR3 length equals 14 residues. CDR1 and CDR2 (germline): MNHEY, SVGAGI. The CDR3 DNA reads TGTGCCAGCAGTTACGCACACGGAGGTTCACCCCTCCACTTT. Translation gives CASSYAHGGSPLHF.

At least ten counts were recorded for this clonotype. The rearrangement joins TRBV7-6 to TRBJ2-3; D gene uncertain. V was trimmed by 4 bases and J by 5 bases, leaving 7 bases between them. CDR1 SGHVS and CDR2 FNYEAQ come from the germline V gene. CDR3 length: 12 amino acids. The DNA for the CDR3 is TGTGCCAGCAGCTCCAGTGGAGATACGCAGTATTTT. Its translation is CASSSSGDTQYF.

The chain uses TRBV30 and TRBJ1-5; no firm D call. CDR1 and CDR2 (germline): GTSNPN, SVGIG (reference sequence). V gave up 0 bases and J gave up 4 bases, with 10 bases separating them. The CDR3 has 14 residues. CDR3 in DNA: TGTGCCTGGAGTGTAGTACAATTTAATCAGCCCCAGCATTTT. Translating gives CAWSVVQFNQPQHF.

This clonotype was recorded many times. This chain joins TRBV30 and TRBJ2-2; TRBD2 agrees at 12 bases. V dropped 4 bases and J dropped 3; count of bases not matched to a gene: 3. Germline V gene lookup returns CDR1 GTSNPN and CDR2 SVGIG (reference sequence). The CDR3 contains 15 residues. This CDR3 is CAWTSGRVDTGELFF. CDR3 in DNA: TGTGCCTGGACTAGCGGGAGGGTAGACACCGGGGAGCTGTTTTTT. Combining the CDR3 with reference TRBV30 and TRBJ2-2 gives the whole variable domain SQTIHQWPATLVQPVGSPLSLECTVEGTSNPNLYWYRQAAGRGLQLLFYSVGIGQISSEVPQNLSASRPQDRQFILSSKKLLLSDSGFYLCAWTSGRVDTGELFFGEGSRLTVL.

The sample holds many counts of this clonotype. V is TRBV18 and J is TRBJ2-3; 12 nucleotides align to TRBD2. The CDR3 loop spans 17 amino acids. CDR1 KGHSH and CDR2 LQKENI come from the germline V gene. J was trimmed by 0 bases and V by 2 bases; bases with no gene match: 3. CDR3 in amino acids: CASSPSGTSGSTDTQYF. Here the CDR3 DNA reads TGTGCCAGCTCACCATCCGGGACTAGCGGGAGCACAGATACGCAGTATTTT.

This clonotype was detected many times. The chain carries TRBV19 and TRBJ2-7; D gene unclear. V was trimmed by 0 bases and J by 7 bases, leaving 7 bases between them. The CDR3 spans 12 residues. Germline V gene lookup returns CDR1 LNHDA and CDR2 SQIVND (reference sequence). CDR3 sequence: CASSIDGYEQYF. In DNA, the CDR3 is TGTGCCAGTAGTATAGACGGCTATGAGCAGTACTTC.

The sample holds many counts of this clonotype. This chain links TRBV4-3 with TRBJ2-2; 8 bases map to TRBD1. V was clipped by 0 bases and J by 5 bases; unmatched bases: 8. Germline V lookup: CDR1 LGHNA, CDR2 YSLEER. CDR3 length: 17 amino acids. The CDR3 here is CASSQDWQGAETGELFF. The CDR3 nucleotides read TGCGCCAGCAGCCAAGATTGGCAGGGGGCCGAGACCGGGGAGCTGTTTTTT.

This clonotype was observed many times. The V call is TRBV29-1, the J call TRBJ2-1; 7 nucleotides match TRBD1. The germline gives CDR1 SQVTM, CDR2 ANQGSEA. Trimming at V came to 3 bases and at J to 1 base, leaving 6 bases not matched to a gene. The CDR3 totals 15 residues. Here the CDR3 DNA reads TGCAGCGTTGAGAAGGGGGACAGTTCCTACAATGAGCAGTTCTTC. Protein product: CSVEKGDSSYNEQFF.

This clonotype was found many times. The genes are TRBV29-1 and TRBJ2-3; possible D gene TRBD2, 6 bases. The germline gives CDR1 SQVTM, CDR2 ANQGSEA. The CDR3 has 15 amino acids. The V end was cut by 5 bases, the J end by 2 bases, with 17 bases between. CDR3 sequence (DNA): TGCAGCGTTCGAGGAGGGTCAGAAATCACAGATACGCAGTATTTT. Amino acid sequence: CSVRGGSEITDTQYF.

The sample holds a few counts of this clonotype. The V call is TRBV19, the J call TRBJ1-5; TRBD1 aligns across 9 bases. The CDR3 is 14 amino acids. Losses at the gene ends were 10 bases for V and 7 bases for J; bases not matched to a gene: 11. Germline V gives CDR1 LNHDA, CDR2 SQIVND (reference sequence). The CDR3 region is CATERSDRGQPQHF. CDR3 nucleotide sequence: TGTGCCACCGAAAGATCGGACAGGGGACAGCCCCAGCATTTT. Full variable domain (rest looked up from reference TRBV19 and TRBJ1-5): DGGITQSPKYLFRKEGQNVTLSCEQNLNHDAMYWYRQDPGQGLRLIYYSQIVNDFQKGDIAEGYSVSREKKESFPLTVTSAQKNPTAFYLCATERSDRGQPQHFGDGTRLSIL.

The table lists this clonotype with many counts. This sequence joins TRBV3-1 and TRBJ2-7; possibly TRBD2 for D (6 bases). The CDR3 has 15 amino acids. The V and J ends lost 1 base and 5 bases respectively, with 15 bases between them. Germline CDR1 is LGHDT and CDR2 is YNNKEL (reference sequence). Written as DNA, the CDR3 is TGTGCCAGCAGCCAAGTGGGGGGAACGGCTAACGAGCAGTACTTC. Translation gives CASSQVGGTANEQYF.

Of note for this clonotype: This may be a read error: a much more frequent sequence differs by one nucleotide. The CDR3 spells CASSQRLTLATADTQYF. In DNA, the CDR3 is TGTGCCAGCTCCCAACGACTAACACTAGCTACAGCAGATACGCAGTATTTT. The genes are TRBV7-6 and TRBJ2-3, with a possible D match to TRBD2 (6 bases). The CDR3 has 17 residues. The germline V gene encodes CDR1 SGHVS and CDR2 FNYEAQ. Trimming stripped 8 bases from V and 4 bases from J, with 25 bases between.

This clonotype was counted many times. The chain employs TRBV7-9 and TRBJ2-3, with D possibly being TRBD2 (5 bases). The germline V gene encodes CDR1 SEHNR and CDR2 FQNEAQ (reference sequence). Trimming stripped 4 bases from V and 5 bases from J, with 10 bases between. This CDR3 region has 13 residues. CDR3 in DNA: TGTGCCAGCAGCTCCACCGGGGAAGATACGCAGTATTTT. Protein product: CASSSTGEDTQYF.

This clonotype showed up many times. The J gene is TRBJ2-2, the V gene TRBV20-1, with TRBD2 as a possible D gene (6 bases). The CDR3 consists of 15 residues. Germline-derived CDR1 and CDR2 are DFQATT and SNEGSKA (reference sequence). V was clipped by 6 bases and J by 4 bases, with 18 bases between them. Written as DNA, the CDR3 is TGCAGTGCGGAAAACTTGGAGGGCCCCACCGGGGAGCTGTTTTTT. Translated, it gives CSAENLEGPTGELFF.

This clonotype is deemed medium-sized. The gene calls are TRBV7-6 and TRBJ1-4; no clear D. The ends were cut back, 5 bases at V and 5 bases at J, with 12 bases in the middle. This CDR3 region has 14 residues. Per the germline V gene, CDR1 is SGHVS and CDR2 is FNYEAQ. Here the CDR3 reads CASSDGRLNEKLFF. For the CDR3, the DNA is TGTGCCAGCAGCGACGGACGGTTAAATGAAAAACTGTTTTTT.

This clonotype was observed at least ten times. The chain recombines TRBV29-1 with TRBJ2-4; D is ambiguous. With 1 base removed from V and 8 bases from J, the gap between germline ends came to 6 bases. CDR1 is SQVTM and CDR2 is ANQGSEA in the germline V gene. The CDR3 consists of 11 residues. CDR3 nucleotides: TGCAGCGTTGAAGGCGGTGACATTCAGTACTTC. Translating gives CSVEGGDIQYF.

The DNA for the CDR3 is TGTGCCAGCAGCGCCGGGACTAGCGGACCCACCGGGGAGCTGTTTTTT. This sequence encodes CASSAGTSGPTGELFF. The gene calls are TRBV9 and TRBJ2-2, with 11 bases lining up with TRBD2. Looked up from germline, CDR1 is SGDLS and CDR2 is YYNGEE. V was pared by 3 bases and J by 4 bases, with 5 bases of the junction left unmatched. The CDR3 extends over 16 amino acids.